Below, 8 T cell receptor beta chains from the same sample are listed, as sequenced in a study of tumor and adjacent non-tumor tissue in lung cancer (dated by TCRdb to 2017 to 2018). Library preparation employed multiplex PCR. Sequencing was performed on an Illumina HiSeq 2500. Following protocols modified from ARM-PCR, the researchers constructed TCRbeta libraries through three rounds of nested PCR with primers (Table S4). TCRdb trimmed the raw reads at Q25, called clones with MiXCR and kept productive beta chains. Rows matching on CDR3 protein sequence are summarized as one entry with the most common DNA and genes. The sample contains around 200,000 distinct CDR3 sequences, approximately 74% of them found a single time. The ten largest clones capture approximately 25% of the sample. RNA was isolated from bulk, unsorted tissue, and RNA quality was assessed with a NanoDrop ND-1000 and an Agilent 2100.

What was sequenced was lung tumor tissue. All receptors derive from a man in his sixties with non-small cell lung cancer.

The rearrangement joins TRBV19 to TRBJ1-1, with TRBD1 matching 7 bases. This CDR3 is 17 amino acids long. The junction had 14 bases not matched to a gene; V was cut back by 4 bases and J by 3 bases. Germline CDR1 reads LNHDA; CDR2 reads SQIVND (reference sequence). The CDR3 loop reads CASSTSPGQSLYTEAFF. The CDR3 coding sequence is TGTGCCAGTAGTACGTCACCGGGACAGAGCCTTTACACTGAAGCTTTCTTT.

Concerning this clonotype: This is likely a read error, given that the CDR3 carries no conserved phenylalanine or tryptophan at its end. This chain uses TRBV11-2 with TRBJ2-7; TRBD1 matches 7 bases. The CDR3 totals 13 residues. Germline V CDR1 and CDR2: SGHAT, FQNNGV. The ends lost 3 bases at V and 5 bases at J; junction bases unmatched: 4. This chain's CDR3 is CASSFTGTDEQYL. DNA for the CDR3: TGTGCCAGCAGCTTCACAGGGACAGACGAGCAGTACTTA.

V and J are TRBV12-3 or TRBV12-4 and TRBJ1-5; D not resolved. The CDR3 totals 16 residues. The V gene lost 5 bases and the J gene lost 0 bases, with 14 bases spanning the gap. The CDR3 DNA is TGTGCCAGCAGTCCCCTCGGGATAGGTAGCAATCAGCCCCAGCATTTT. Protein sequence: CASSPLGIGSNQPQHF.

This clonotype has only one observation. A single base separates this from a much larger clone, so it may be a read error. This rearrangement joins TRBV20-1 to TRBJ2-4, with D perhaps matching TRBD1 (5 bases). CDR3 size: 14 residues. The V gene's germline CDR1 is DFQATT and CDR2 SNEGSKA (reference sequence). The CDR3 protein is CCARDKVQGDIQYF. The CDR3 region has the DNA TGCTGTGCTAGAGATAAGGTCCAAGGGGACATTCAGTACTTC.

The table lists this clonotype with a count of one. The chain carries TRBV27 and TRBJ1-5; 9 bases match TRBD1. V trimming: 4 bases; J trimming: 6 bases; junction bases outside the gene matches: 4. Germline V gene data show CDR1 as MNHEY and CDR2 as SMNVEV (reference sequence). The CDR3 contains 14 residues. In DNA form, the CDR3 reads TGTGCCAGCAGTTGGGGACAGGGTGGTCAGCCCCAGCATTTT. It yields the protein CASSWGQGGQPQHF.

DNA of the CDR3: TGCAGCGTTCACGGCGGCGGGAACACTGAAGCTTTCTTT. This encodes CSVHGGGNTEAFF. J is TRBJ1-1 and V is TRBV29-1; D is uncertain. This CDR3 has 13 amino acids. V was trimmed by 5 bases and J by 1 base, leaving 11 bases between them. The germline gives CDR1 SQVTM, CDR2 ANQGSEA.

Concerning this clonotype: The CDR3 ends on some other residue instead of the conserved phenylalanine or tryptophan, so this is likely a read error. The rearrangement joins TRBV5-1 to TRBJ1-1; 7 bases agree with TRBD1. The germline gives CDR1 SGHRS, CDR2 YFSETQ. The V gene end was trimmed by 4 bases and the J gene end by 1 base; junction bases not matched to a gene: 10. CDR3 length: 16 residues. The CDR3 coding sequence is TGCGCCAGCAGCGCCACGAGTGGGACAGCGAACACTGAAGCTTTCCTT. Encoded protein: CASSATSGTANTEAFL.

Details on this clonotype: Mismatch with germline at one junction end may stem from a read error. The chain employs TRBV24-1 and TRBJ2-1; D is undetermined. The CDR3 has 17 amino acids. Germline assignment: CDR1 KGHDR and CDR2 SFDVKD. CDR3: CATSADSTAWLGNEQFF. In nucleotides, the CDR3 is TGTGCGACCAGTGCCGACTCCACGGCGTGGTTGGGCAATGAGCAGTTCTTC.